This T cell receptor beta chain was obtained from a study of T cell changes during pregnancy in multiple sclerosis. The CDR3 length is 15 residues. Unmatched junction bases numbered 3, after V lost 5 bases and J lost 4 bases. Germline assignment: CDR1 SSHAT and CDR2 FNYEAQ (reference sequence). Using immunoSEQ multiplex PCR, the repertoire was profiled, and TCRdb retains in-frame clones only, with some absent. The table lists tens of thousands of clones, 75% to 95% of them singletons. The source was peripheral blood, collected before pregnancy. The clonotype comes from a female donor with multiple sclerosis, enrolled in a pregnancy study. The gene calls are TRBV7-7 and TRBJ2-1, with 12 bases fitting TRBD2. CDR3 bases: TGTGCCAGCAGCCACGGACTAGCGGGGTACAATGAGCAGTTCTTC. Encoded protein: CASSHGLAGYNEQFF.